A selection of T cell receptor beta chains follows, all from one sample in a study of blood T cell repertoires in COVID-19. Sequenced by immunoSEQ multiplex PCR; TCRdb stores in-frame clones only, minus some. The sample has 200,000 to 300,000 clones; about nine tenths are singletons. Material for sequencing was peripheral blood. The source is a woman in her thirties with COVID-19, enrolled during active disease. The CDR3 runs from the conserved cysteine through the conserved F or W. Each record gives: D gene, clone size, J gene, V gene, CDR3 DNA, CDR3 protein. A D gene is named only where the DNA matches it firmly. Clone size is given for some rows only: seen once, a few or many times, or a class if the clone is expanded.

>TRBD1|-|TRBJ1-4|TRBV10-3
TGTGCCATCAGTCCCCGACAGGGGAATGAAAAACTGTTTTTT
CAISPRQGNEKLFF
>TRBD1|-|TRBJ1-2|TRBV6-5
TGTGCCAGCAGCTGGACAGGGGAAAACTATGGCTACACCTTC
CASSWTGENYGYTF
>-|-|TRBJ1-1|TRBV13
TGTGCCAGCAGCACCTGGGGGAGGGACACTGAAGCTTTCTTT
CASSTWGRDTEAFF
>-|once|TRBJ1-2|TRBV29-1
TGCAGCGTTGGGAAGGGAGGTGGCTACACCTTC
CSVGKGGGYTF
>-|-|TRBJ1-3|TRBV10-2
TGCGCCAGCAGTGATAGGGGCCGCTCTGGAAACACCATATATTTT
CASSDRGRSGNTIYF
>TRBD1|-|TRBJ2-2|TRBV4-3
TGCGCCAGCAGCCTACTGGGGGACAGTAACACCGGGGAGCTGTTTTTT
CASSLLGDSNTGELFF
>TRBD2|-|TRBJ2-1|TRBV29-1
TGCAGCGTTGAACGGACTAGCGGTTACAATGAGCAGTTCTTC
CSVERTSGYNEQFF
>-|-|TRBJ1-1|TRBV9
TGTGCCAGCAGCGCAGGGCGGTGGGGCACTGAAGCTTTCTTT
CASSAGRWGTEAFF
>-|-|TRBJ2-5|TRBV20-1
TGCAGTGCTAGGGGCCGAGAGACCCAGTACTTC
CSARGRETQYF
>-|-|TRBJ2-7|TRBV28
TGTGCCAGCAGACTCCACTACGAGCAGTACTTC
CASRLHYEQYF
>TRBD2|-|TRBJ2-7|TRBV12-3/TRBV12-4
TGTGCCAGTTCAGCGGGGTTCTCCTACGAGCAGTACTTC
CASSAGFSYEQYF
>-|-|TRBJ2-7|TRBV7-9
TGTGCCAGCAGTCCCGCACAGGGACCCTACGAGCAGTACTTC
CASSPAQGPYEQYF
>-|-|TRBJ2-3|TRBV7-6
TGTGCCAGCAGCTTAGAACAAACAGATACGCAGTATTTT
CASSLEQTDTQYF
>TRBD1|once|TRBJ1-1|TRBV19
TGTGCCAGTAGTTGGACAGGGAGGGAAGCTTTCTTT
CASSWTGREAFF
>TRBD1|-|TRBJ2-1|TRBV4-1
TGCGCCAGCAGCCAAGATCCGGGACAGGGATGGAATGAGCAGTTCTTC
CASSQDPGQGWNEQFF
>TRBD2|-|TRBJ2-3|TRBV3-1/TRBV3-2
TGTGCCAGCAGCCAAGATTCCGGGAGGTTAGATACGCAGTATTTT
CASSQDSGRLDTQYF
>TRBD1|-|TRBJ2-1|TRBV28
TGTGCCAGCGCGGACAGGCTTCCCAATGAGCAGTTCTTC
CASADRLPNEQFF
>TRBD2|-|TRBJ2-5|TRBV27
TGTGCCAGCAGGGGACTAGCGTATCAAGAGACCCAGTACTTC
CASRGLAYQETQYF
>-|few|TRBJ2-7|TRBV2
TGTGCCAGCGGCGGGGAAACCTACGAGCAGTACTTC
CASGGETYEQYF
>TRBD2|once|TRBJ2-1|TRBV27
TGTGCCAGCAGTTTACACCGAGGGACTAGCCTTTACCCCTACAATGAGCAGTTCTTC
CASSLHRGTSLYPYNEQFF
>-|-|TRBJ1-1|TRBV4-3
TGCGCCAGCAGCCAAGAAGCGGCCTTTAGGACTGAAGCTTTCTTT
CASSQEAAFRTEAFF
>TRBD1|-|TRBJ1-1|TRBV3-1/TRBV3-2
TGTGCCAGCAGCCCCAGGGACAGGGCCCCTGAAGCTTTCTTT
CASSPRDRAPEAFF
>-|once|TRBJ2-3|TRBV7-2
TGTGCCAGCAGCTTAGTAGTCGCAGATACGCAGTATTTT
CASSLVVADTQYF
>-|once|TRBJ1-1|TRBV9
TGTGCCAGCAGCGCGGGACACCGGAACACTGAAGCTTTCTTT
CASSAGHRNTEAFF
>TRBD2|-|TRBJ2-2|TRBV12-5
TGTGCTAGTGGTTTCCCAGGGAGGGCCACCGGGGAGCTGTTTTTT
CASGFPGRATGELFF
>-|-|TRBJ2-1|TRBV11-3
TGTGCCAGCAGCACTCGGAGGGCTAGTCCGGAAAATGAGCAGTTCTTC
CASSTRRASPENEQFF
>TRBD2|-|TRBJ2-1|TRBV7-8
TGTGCCAGCAGCTTAGCGCTAGCGGGGGATCTGTACAATGAGCAGTTCTTC
CASSLALAGDLYNEQFF
>-|-|TRBJ1-5|TRBV19
TGTGCCAGTAGTATAGGGGAGGGGGGGCAGGCCCAGCATTTT
CASSIGEGGQAQHF
>-|once|TRBJ2-4|TRBV2
TGTGCCAGCAGTCAGTTACAGGGATGTTACTTC
CASSQLQGCYF
>-|-|TRBJ1-2|TRBV5-6
TGTGCCAGCAGCTTGGGCGCCCCGGGGGTCTATGGCTACACCTTC
CASSLGAPGVYGYTF
>TRBD1|-|TRBJ1-2|TRBV5-1
TGCGCCAGCAGCTTGATGGCCAGGGACAGAGGAACCGGTGGCTACACCTTC
CASSLMARDRGTGGYTF
>TRBD1|-|TRBJ1-1|TRBV19
TGTGCCAGTAGTGAATACAGGGGGAGAACTGAAGCTTTCTTT
CASSEYRGRTEAFF
>-|-|TRBJ2-5|TRBV7-9
TGTGCCAGCAGCTTCCTATCCAGGGAGACCCAGTACTTC
CASSFLSRETQYF
>TRBD1|once|TRBJ2-5|TRBV19
TGTGCCAGTAGGGGCAGGGGGTCCCGAGAGACCCAGTACTTC
CASRGRGSRETQYF